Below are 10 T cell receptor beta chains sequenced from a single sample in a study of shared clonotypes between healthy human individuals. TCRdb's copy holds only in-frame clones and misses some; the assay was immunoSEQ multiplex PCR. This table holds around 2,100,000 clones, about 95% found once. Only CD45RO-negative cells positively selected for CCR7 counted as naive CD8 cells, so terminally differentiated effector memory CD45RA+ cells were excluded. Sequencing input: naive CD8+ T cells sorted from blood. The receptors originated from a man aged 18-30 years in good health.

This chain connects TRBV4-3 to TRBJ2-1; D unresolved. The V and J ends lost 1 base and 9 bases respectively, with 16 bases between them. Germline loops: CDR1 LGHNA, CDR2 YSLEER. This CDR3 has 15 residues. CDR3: CASSQVGSASSEQFF. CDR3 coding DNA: TGCGCCAGCAGCCAAGTGGGTTCTGCCTCCAGTGAGCAGTTCTTC.

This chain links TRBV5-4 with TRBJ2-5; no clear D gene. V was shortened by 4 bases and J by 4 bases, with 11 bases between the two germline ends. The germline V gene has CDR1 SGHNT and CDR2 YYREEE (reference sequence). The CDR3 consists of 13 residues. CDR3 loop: CASSPKLAETQYF. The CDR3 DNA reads TGTGCCAGCAGCCCAAAATTAGCAGAGACCCAGTACTTC.

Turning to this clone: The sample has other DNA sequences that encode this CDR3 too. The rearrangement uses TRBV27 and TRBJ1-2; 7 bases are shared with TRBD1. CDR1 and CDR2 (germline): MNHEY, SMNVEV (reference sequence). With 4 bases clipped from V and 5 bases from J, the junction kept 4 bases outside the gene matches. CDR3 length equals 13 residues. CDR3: CASSSRGSYGYTF. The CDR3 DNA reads TGTGCCAGCAGTTCCAGGGGGTCTTATGGCTACACCTTC.

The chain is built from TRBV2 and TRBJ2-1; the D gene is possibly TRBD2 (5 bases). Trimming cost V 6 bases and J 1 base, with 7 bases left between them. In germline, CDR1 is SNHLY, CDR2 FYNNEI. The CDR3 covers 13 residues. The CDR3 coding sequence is TGTGCCAGCAGAGCGGTTTCCTACAATGAGCAGTTCTTC. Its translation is CASRAVSYNEQFF.

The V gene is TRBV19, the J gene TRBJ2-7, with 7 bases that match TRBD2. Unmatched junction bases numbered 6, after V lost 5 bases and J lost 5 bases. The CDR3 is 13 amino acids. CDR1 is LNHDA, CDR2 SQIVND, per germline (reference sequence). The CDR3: CASSLVGGNEQYF. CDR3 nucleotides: TGTGCCAGTAGTCTCGTGGGAGGGAACGAGCAGTACTTC.

The CDR3, as DNA: TGTGCCAGCAGCTTAGCGGGGGGACCCACCAATGAGCAGTTCTTC. Protein product: CASSLAGGPTNEQFF. V is TRBV5-4 and J is TRBJ2-1; 9 nucleotides line up with TRBD2. The V segment lost 2 bases and the J segment 6 bases; nucleotides outside the gene matches: 6. The CDR3 runs 15 residues. The V gene's germline CDR1 is SGHNT and CDR2 YYREEE (reference sequence).

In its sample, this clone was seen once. CDR3 region: CATSPAGLDTQYF. The CDR3 DNA is TGTGCCACCAGCCCCGCGGGTCTAGATACGCAGTATTTT. The J gene is TRBJ2-3, the V gene TRBV15, with a tentative D call TRBD2 (5 bases). V was shortened by 5 bases and J by 5 bases, with 11 bases between the two germline ends. The CDR3 is 13 residues long. Germline lookup yields CDR1 LNHNV and CDR2 YYDKDF (reference sequence).

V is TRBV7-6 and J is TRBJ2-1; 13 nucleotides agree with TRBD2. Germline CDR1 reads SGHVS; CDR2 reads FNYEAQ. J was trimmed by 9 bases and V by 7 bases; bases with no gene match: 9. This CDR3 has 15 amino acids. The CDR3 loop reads CASTSLAGGPGEQFF. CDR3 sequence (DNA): TGTGCCAGCACCTCACTAGCGGGGGGGCCGGGTGAGCAGTTCTTC.

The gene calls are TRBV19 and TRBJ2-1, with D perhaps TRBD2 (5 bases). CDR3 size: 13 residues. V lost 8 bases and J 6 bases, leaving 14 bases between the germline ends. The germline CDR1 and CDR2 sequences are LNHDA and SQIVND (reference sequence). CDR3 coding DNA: TGTGCCAGTGGATTCGGGGTCCCCAATGAGCAGTTCTTC. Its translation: CASGFGVPNEQFF.

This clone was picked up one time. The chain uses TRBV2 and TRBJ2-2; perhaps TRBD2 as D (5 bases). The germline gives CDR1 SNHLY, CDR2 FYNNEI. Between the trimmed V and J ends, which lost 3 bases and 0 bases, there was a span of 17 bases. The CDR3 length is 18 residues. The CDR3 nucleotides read TGTGCCAGCAGTGACTCACTTACACGGGGTGCGAACACCGGGGAGCTGTTTTTT. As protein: CASSDSLTRGANTGELFF.